A selection of T cell receptor beta chains follows, all from one sample in a study of cytotoxic CD8 clonotypes in ibrutinib-treated CLL. This table comes from immunoSEQ multiplex PCR, and its TCRdb copy is limited to in-frame clones, with some not included. The data show fewer than 300,000 clones, 70% to 80% seen once. Sequenced here: PBMCs, sampled at disease progression, from a patient treated with ibrutinib. All receptors come from a human donor with chronic lymphocytic leukemia. CDR3s include the opening cysteine and the closing phenylalanine or tryptophan. The order of the fields is V gene, clone size, J gene, D gene, CDR3 protein, CDR3 DNA. The D gene is left open where the match is weak. Clone size, where shown, is once, few, many, or a class for clones that have expanded.

>TRBV4-3|.|TRBJ2-7|.
CASSPQTGFEQYF
TGCGCCAGCAGCCCACAGACGGGGTTCGAGCAGTACTTC
>TRBV19|.|TRBJ2-2|.
CASSILANTGELFF
TGTGCCAGTAGTATTCTTGCGAACACCGGGGAGCTGTTTTTT
>TRBV4-1|.|TRBJ2-7|.
CASSQDDSGAYEQYF
TGCGCCAGCAGCCAAGATGATAGCGGTGCCTACGAGCAGTACTTC
>TRBV11-3|.|TRBJ2-3|.
CASSRGDVTQYF
TGTGCCAGCAGCCGAGGGGACGTTACGCAGTATTTT
>TRBV6-5|.|TRBJ2-7|TRBD1
CASKGASYEQYF
TGTGCCTCTAAGGGGGCCTCCTACGAGCAGTACTTC
>TRBV10-3|.|TRBJ1-4|.
CAISESGRATEKLFF
TGTGCCATCAGTGAGTCGGGCAGGGCGACTGAAAAACTGTTTTTT
>TRBV15|.|TRBJ1-2|.
CATSRDQGRREWLGYTF
TGTGCCACCAGCAGAGATCAGGGCCGTAGGGAATGGCTCGGCTACACCTTC
>TRBV5-1|.|TRBJ2-5|TRBD1
CASSQPGQQETQYF
TGCGCCAGCAGCCAGCCGGGACAGCAAGAGACCCAGTACTTC
>TRBV4-3|.|TRBJ2-1|.
CASSQDWASSLDDEQFF
TGCGCCAGCAGCCAAGATTGGGCTAGCTCGCTTGACGATGAGCAGTTCTTC
>TRBV6-5|.|TRBJ1-2|.
CASSYWPEHYGYTF
TGTGCCAGCAGTTACTGGCCCGAGCACTATGGCTACACCTTC
>TRBV20-1|once|TRBJ2-3|.
CSAAPGPQQYF
TGCAGTGCTGCTCCGGGACCTCAGCAGTATTTT
>TRBV7-2|few|TRBJ2-5|TRBD2
CASSWRLAGGQETQYF
TGTGCCAGCAGCTGGAGACTAGCGGGAGGGCAAGAGACCCAGTACTTC
>TRBV7-8|.|TRBJ1-4|TRBD1
CASSLRQGNEKLFF
TGTGCCAGCAGCTTAAGACAGGGGAATGAAAAACTGTTTTTT
>TRBV5-1|.|TRBJ1-2|TRBD1
CASSLVPGGSNGYTF
TGCGCCAGCAGCTTGGTGCCAGGGGGTAGTAATGGCTACACCTTC
>TRBV19|.|TRBJ2-7|.
CASSVRGLPGEQYF
TGTGCCAGTAGTGTTCGGGGCCTTCCGGGCGAGCAGTACTTC
>TRBV28|.|TRBJ2-1|.
CASSLAQYEQFF
TGTGCCAGCAGTTTGGCACAGTATGAGCAGTTCTTC
>TRBV4-3|.|TRBJ1-4|TRBD1
CASSQEDRENEKLFF
TGCGCCAGCAGCCAGGAGGACAGGGAAAATGAAAAACTGTTTTTT
>TRBV18|.|TRBJ2-7|TRBD1
CASSTGTGGSSYEQYF
TGTGCCAGCTCAACCGGGACAGGGGGATCCTCCTACGAGCAGTACTTC
>TRBV5-6|once|TRBJ1-3|.
CASSLPGTGGNTIYF
TGTGCCAGCAGCTTGCCCGGGACTGGGGGAAACACCATATATTTT
>TRBV10-2|.|TRBJ2-1|TRBD1
CASSESGPGTEPLEQFF
TGCGCCAGCAGTGAGTCGGGACCCGGGACAGAACCCCTTGAGCAGTTCTTC
>TRBV7-9|.|TRBJ1-2|.
CASSLTDYGYTF
TGTGCCAGCAGCTTGACGGACTATGGCTACACCTTC
>TRBV4-3|once|TRBJ2-5|TRBD1
CASSRHRGPQETQYF
TGCGCCAGCAGCCGCCACAGGGGGCCGCAAGAGACCCAGTACTTC
>TRBV19|.|TRBJ1-5|.
CASHRGGLHSNQPQHF
TGTGCCAGTCATAGGGGAGGACTCCATAGCAATCAGCCCCAGCATTTT
>TRBV29-1|.|TRBJ2-1|.
CSVEVALPSSYNEQFF
TGCAGCGTTGAAGTGGCCCTCCCTAGCTCCTACAATGAGCAGTTCTTC
>TRBV29-1|.|TRBJ2-3|.
CSVCQPYSTDTQYF
TGCAGCGTTTGTCAGCCATATAGCACAGATACGCAGTATTTT
>TRBV25-1|.|TRBJ1-5|.
CASSHRVNQPQHF
TGTGCCAGCAGTCACAGGGTCAATCAGCCCCAGCATTTT
>TRBV18|.|TRBJ2-7|.
CASTSTGADEQYF
TGTGCCAGCACATCGACAGGTGCGGACGAGCAGTACTTC
>TRBV6-5|.|TRBJ1-2|TRBD1
CASSYSGQGYGYTF
TGTGCCAGCAGTTACTCGGGACAGGGTTATGGCTACACCTTC
>TRBV15|.|TRBJ1-4|.
CATSRAHTGAFPNEKLFF
TGTGCCACCAGCAGAGCTCACACCGGGGCCTTCCCTAATGAAAAACTGTTTTTT
>TRBV15|.|TRBJ2-4|TRBD1
CATSVDRGLGIQYF
TGTGCCACCAGCGTCGACAGGGGGCTTGGCATTCAGTACTTC
>TRBV28|.|TRBJ1-1|TRBD1
CASSLRGTATAFF
TGTGCCAGCAGTTTACGGGGGACAGCTACAGCTTTCTTT
>TRBV19|once|TRBJ1-5|.
CASSRQGIYSNQPQHF
TGTGCCAGTAGTCGTCAGGGAATTTATAGCAATCAGCCCCAGCATTTT
>TRBV7-2|.|TRBJ2-2|.
CASSLVGDYTGELFF
TGTGCCAGCAGCTTAGTAGGGGATTACACCGGGGAGCTGTTTTTT
>TRBV5-1|.|TRBJ1-1|.
CASNLYRRSDTEAFF
TGCGCCAGCAACTTATACAGGAGATCGGACACTGAAGCTTTCTTT
>TRBV10-2|.|TRBJ1-4|.
CASSESLGLREKLFF
TGCGCCAGCAGTGAGTCTTTAGGTCTTCGGGAAAAACTGTTTTTT
>TRBV4-1|.|TRBJ1-1|.
CASSYPDRNTEAFF
TGCGCCAGCAGCTATCCGGACAGGAACACTGAAGCTTTCTTT
>TRBV5-1|.|TRBJ2-1|TRBD2
CASSIAGASYNEQFF
TGCGCCAGCAGCATAGCGGGAGCCTCCTACAATGAGCAGTTCTTC
>TRBV4-1|.|TRBJ2-1|.
CASSQEDPYNEQFF
TGCGCCAGCAGCCAAGAGGATCCGTACAATGAGCAGTTCTTC
>TRBV15|.|TRBJ2-5|.
CATSPHRETQYF
TGTGCCACCAGCCCCCACCGGGAGACCCAGTACTTC
>TRBV5-1|.|TRBJ2-7|TRBD2
CASRTSADYEQYF
TGCGCCAGCAGGACTAGCGCTGACTACGAGCAGTACTTC
>TRBV10-3|few|TRBJ1-5|.
CAISERQPFGAQHF
TGTGCCATCAGTGAGAGGCAGCCGTTCGGGGCCCAGCATTTT
>TRBV4-3|once|TRBJ2-7|.
CASSLRSTGPYEQYF
TGCGCCAGCAGCCTCAGGTCTACAGGGCCCTACGAGCAGTACTTC
>TRBV2|once|TRBJ2-2|.
CASRQMNTGELFF
TGTGCCAGCAGACAGATGAACACCGGGGAGCTGTTTTTT
>TRBV7-2|.|TRBJ1-3|.
CASSPDGTYSGNTIYF
TGTGCCAGCAGCCCCGACGGGACTTACTCTGGAAACACCATATATTTT
>TRBV28|.|TRBJ2-1|.
CASSRTGTAYNEQFF
TGTGCCAGCAGCCGTACAGGGACTGCCTACAATGAGCAGTTCTTC
>TRBV9|once|TRBJ1-3|.
CASSVGVGIGNTIYF
TGTGCCAGCAGCGTAGGAGTAGGGATAGGGAACACCATATATTTT
>TRBV10-1|.|TRBJ2-3|.
CASSESRADTQYF
TGCGCCAGCAGTGAGTCCCGGGCGGATACGCAGTATTTT
>TRBV2|.|TRBJ2-1|.
CASSPPGQGYSYNEQFF
TGTGCCAGCAGTCCACCGGGACAAGGATACTCCTACAATGAGCAGTTCTTC